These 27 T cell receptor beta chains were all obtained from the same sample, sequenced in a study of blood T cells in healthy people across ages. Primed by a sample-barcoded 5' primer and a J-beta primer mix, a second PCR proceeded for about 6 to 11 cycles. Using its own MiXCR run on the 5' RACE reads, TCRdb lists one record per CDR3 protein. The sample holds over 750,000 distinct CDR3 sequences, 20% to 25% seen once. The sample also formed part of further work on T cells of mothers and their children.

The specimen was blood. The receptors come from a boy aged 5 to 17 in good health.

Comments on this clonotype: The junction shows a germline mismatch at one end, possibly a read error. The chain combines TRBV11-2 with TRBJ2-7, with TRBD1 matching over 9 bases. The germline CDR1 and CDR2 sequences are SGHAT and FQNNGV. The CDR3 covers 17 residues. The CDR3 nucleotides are TGTGCCAGCGGCTTGATCCCCCTGGACAGGGGAGCCTACGAGCAGTACTTC. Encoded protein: CASGLIPLDRGAYEQYF.

The CDR3 DNA follows: TGTGCCAGCAGCTTAGACAGAGAATCCGCCTCGCCCCAGCATTTT. Its protein is CASSLDRESASPQHF. This chain links TRBV11-2 with TRBJ1-5; no reliable D call. Germline V gene data show CDR1 as SGHAT and CDR2 as FQNNGV. V dropped 0 bases and J dropped 9 bases, with 15 bases sitting between them. The CDR3 contains 15 residues.

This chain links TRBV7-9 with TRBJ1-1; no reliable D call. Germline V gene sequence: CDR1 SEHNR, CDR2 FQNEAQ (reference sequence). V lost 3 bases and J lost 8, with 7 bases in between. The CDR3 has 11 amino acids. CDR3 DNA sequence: TGTGCCAGCAGCTTGAACCGAGAAGCTTTCTTT. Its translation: CASSLNREAFF.

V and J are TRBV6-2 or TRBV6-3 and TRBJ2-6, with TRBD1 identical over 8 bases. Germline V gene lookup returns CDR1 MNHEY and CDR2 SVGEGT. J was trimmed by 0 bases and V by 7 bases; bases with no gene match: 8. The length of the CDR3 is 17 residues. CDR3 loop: CASIMTGASSGANVLTF. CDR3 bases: TGTGCCAGCATCATGACAGGGGCGTCCTCTGGGGCCAACGTCCTGACTTTC.

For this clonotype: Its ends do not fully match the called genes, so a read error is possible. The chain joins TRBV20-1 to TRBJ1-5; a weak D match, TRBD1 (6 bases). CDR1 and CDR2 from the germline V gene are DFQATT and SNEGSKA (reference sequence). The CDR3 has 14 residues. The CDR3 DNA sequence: TGCAGTACTAGAGAGGGGGGAGGAGGTCAGCCCCAGCATTTT. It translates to CSTREGGGGQPQHF.

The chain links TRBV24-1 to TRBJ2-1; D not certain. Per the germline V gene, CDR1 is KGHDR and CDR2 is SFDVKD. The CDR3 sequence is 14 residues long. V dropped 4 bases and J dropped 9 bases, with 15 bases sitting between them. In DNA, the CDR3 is TGTGCCACCAGTGACTCAAGTCTAGGCCCTGAGCAGTTCTTC. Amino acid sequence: CATSDSSLGPEQFF.

The CDR3 DNA is TGTGCCAGCAGTGAAACGGGGGCAGTCAAAAACATTCAGTACTTC. Translating it yields CASSETGAVKNIQYF. The genes are TRBV25-1 and TRBJ2-4, with D possibly being TRBD1 or TRBD2 (6 bases each). Germline assignment: CDR1 MGHDK and CDR2 SYGVNS. V lost 2 bases and J 3 bases, leaving 11 bases between the germline ends. This CDR3 is built from 15 residues.

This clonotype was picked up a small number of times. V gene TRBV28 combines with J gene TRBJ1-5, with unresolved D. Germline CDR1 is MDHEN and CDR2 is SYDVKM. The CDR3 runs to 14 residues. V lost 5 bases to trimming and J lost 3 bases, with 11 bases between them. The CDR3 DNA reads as TGTGCCAGCAGTCAACGGGCTATCAATCAGCCCCAGCATTTT. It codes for CASSQRAINQPQHF.

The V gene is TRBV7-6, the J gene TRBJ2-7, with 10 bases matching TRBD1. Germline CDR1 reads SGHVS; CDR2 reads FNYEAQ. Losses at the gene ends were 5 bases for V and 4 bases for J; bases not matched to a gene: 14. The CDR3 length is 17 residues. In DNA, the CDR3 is TGTGCCAGCAGCCCCGGGACAGGGGAGTTTAGAGGTTACGAGCAGTACTTC. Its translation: CASSPGTGEFRGYEQYF.

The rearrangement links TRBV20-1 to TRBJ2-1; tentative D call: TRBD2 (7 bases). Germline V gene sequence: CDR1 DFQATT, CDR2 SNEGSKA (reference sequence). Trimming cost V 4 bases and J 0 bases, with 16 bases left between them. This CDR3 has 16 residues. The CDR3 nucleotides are TGCAGTGCTAATGGGGGGCCGGGAGGCTCCTACAATGAGCAGTTCTTC. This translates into CSANGGPGGSYNEQFF.

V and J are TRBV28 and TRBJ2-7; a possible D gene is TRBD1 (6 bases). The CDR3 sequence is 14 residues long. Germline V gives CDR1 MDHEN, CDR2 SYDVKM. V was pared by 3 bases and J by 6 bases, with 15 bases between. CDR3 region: CASSFRGVGREQYF. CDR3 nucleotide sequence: TGTGCCAGCAGTTTCAGGGGTGTAGGACGCGAGCAGTACTTC.

CDR3 residues: CAIRPGLNTEAFF. CDR3 nucleotide sequence: TGTGCCATCAGACCGGGACTAAACACTGAAGCTTTCTTT. The chain recombines TRBV10-3 with TRBJ1-1; TRBD1 is a possible D gene (5 bases). CDR3 size: 13 residues. CDR1 is ENHRY, CDR2 SYGVKD, per germline. The V end was cut by 6 bases, the J end by 2 bases, with 10 bases between.

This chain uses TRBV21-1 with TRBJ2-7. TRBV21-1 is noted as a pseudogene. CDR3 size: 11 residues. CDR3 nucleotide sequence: TGTGCCAGCCTGAAGGGCTACGAGCAGTACTTC. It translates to CASLKGYEQYF.

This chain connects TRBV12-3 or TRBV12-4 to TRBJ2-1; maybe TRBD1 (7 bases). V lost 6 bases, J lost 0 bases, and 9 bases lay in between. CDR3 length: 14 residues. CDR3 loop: CASRRDSSYNEQFF. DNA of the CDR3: TGTGCCAGCAGGCGGGACAGCTCCTACAATGAGCAGTTCTTC.

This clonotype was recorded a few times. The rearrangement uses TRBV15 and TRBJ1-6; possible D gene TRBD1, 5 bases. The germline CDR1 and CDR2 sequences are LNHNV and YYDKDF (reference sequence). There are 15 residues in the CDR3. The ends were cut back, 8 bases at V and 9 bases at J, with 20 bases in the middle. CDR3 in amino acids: CATHSGNVAVSPLHF. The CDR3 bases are TGTGCCACCCATTCAGGGAATGTCGCGGTTTCACCCCTCCACTTT.

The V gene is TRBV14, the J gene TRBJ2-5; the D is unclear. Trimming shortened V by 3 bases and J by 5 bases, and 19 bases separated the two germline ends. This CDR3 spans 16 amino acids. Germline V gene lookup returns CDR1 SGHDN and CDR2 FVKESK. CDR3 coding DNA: TGTGCCAGCAGCCATAGAGGATGGCATAAAATGGAGACCCAGTACTTC. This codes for CASSHRGWHKMETQYF.

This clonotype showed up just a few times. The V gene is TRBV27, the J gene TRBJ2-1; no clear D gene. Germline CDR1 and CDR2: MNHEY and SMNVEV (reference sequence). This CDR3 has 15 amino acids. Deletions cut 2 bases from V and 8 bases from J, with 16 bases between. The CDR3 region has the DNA TGTGCCAGCAGTTTAACTGTATTGAGTGCCGATGAGCAGTTCTTC. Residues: CASSLTVLSADEQFF.

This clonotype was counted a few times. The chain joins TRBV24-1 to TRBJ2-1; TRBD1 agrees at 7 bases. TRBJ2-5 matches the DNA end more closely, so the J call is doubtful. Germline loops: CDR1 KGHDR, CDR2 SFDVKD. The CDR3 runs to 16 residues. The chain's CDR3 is CATSDYRTGEGETQYF. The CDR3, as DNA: TGTGCCACCAGTGACTATAGGACAGGAGAAGGGGAGACCCAGTACTTC.

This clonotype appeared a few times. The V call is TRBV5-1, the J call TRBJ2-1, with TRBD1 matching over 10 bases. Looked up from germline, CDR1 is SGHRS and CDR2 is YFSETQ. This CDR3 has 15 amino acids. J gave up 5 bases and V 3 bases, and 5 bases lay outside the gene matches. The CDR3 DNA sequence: TGCGCCAGCAGCTGGGGGACAGGGGTGAACAATGAGCAGTTCTTC. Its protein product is CASSWGTGVNNEQFF.

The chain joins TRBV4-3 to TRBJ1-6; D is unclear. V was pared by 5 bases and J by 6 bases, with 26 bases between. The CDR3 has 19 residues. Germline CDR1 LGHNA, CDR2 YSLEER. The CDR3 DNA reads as TGCGCCAGCAGCTTCAGCAGCGGAGATGACATCCCCCGTAATTCACCCCTCCACTTT. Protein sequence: CASSFSSGDDIPRNSPLHF.

DNA of the CDR3: TGCAGTGCTAGCTTAAGGGAAGGGACCCAGTACTTC. As protein: CSASLREGTQYF. The chain couples TRBV20-1 to TRBJ2-5; no firm D call. The CDR3 is 12 amino acids. Germline V gives CDR1 DFQATT, CDR2 SNEGSKA (reference sequence). The V end was cut by 3 bases, the J end by 7 bases, with 12 bases between.

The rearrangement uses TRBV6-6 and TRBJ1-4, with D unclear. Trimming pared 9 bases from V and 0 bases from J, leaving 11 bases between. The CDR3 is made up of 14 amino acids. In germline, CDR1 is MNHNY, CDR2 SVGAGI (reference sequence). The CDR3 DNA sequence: TGTGCCAGTCTTCGAGGAACAACTAATGAAAAACTGTTTTTT. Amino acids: CASLRGTTNEKLFF.

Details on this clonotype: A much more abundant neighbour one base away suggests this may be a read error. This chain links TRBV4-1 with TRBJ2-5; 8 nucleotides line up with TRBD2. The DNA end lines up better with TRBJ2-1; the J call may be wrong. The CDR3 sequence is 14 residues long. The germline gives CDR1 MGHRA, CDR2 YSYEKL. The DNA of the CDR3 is TGCGCCAGCAGCCAAGGACGAGCGGGAGATGAGCAGTTCTTC. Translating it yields CASSQGRAGDEQFF.

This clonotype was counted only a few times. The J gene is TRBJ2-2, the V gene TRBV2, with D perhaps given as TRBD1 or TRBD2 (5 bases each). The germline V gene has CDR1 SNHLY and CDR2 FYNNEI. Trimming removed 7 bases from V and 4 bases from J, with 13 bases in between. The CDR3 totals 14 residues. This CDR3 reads CASTIGGGTGELFF. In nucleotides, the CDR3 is TGTGCCAGCACCATTGGGGGTGGCACCGGGGAGCTGTTTTTT.

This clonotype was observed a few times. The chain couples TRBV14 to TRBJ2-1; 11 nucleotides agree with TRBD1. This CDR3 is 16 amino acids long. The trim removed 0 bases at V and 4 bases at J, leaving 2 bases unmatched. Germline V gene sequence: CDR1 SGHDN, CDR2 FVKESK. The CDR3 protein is CASSQDRDRGYNEQFF. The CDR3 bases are TGTGCCAGCAGCCAAGATCGGGACAGGGGGTACAATGAGCAGTTCTTC.

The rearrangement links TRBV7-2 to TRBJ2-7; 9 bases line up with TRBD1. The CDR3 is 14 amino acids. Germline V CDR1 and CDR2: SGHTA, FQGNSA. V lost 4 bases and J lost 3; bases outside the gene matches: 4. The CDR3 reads CASSSLGQGYEQYF. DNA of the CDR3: TGTGCCAGCAGCTCCCTGGGACAGGGCTACGAGCAGTACTTC.

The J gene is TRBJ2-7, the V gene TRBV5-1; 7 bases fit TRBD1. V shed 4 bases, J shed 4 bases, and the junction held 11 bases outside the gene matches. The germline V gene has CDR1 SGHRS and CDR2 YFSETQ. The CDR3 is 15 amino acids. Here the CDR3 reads CASSPARGMLYEQYF. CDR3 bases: TGCGCCAGCAGCCCCGCCAGGGGGATGTTGTACGAGCAGTACTTC.